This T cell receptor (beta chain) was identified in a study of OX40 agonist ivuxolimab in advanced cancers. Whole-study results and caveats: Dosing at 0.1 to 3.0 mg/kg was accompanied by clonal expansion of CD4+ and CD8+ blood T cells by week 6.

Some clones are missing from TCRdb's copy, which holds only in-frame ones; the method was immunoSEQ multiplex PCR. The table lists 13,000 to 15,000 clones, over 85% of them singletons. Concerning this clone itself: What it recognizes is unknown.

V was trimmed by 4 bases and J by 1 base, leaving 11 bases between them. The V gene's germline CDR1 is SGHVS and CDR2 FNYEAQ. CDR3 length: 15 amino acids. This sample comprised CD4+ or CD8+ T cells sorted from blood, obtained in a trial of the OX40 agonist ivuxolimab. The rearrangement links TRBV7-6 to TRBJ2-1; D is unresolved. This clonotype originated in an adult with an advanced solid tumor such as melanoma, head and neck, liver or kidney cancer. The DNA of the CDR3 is TGTGCCAGCAGCTCCATTATCAGATCCTACAATGAGCAGTTCTTC. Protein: CASSSIIRSYNEQFF.